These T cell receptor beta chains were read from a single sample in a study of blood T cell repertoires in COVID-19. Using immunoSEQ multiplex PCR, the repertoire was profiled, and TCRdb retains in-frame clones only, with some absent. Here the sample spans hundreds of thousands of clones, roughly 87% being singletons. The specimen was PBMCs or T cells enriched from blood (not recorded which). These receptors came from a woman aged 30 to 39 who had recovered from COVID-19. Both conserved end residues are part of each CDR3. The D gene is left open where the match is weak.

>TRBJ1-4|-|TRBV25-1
TGTGCCAGCAGTGGGACAGCAAAGCAGGGTGAAAAACTGTTTTTT
CASSGTAKQGEKLFF
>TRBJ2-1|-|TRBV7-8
TGTGCCAGCAGCCCCGGAGAGTTAGTTGAGCAGTTCTTC
CASSPGELVEQFF
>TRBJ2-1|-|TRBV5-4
TGTGCCAGCAGCTCCCGGGTCCCCGGGAATGAGCAGTTCTTC
CASSSRVPGNEQFF
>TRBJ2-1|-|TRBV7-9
TGTGCCAGCAGCTTAGCCGGGCCGAGGGATGAGCAGTTCTTC
CASSLAGPRDEQFF
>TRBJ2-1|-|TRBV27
TGTGCCAGCAGTTTCGGGGACTTAAACAATGAGCAGTTCTTC
CASSFGDLNNEQFF
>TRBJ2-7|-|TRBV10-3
TGTGCCATCAGTACCGGGAGCTCCTACGAGCAGTACTTC
CAISTGSSYEQYF
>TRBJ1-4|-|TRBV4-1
TGCGCCAGCAGCCAAGGACCGCAGGAACGGGAAAAACTGTTTTTT
CASSQGPQEREKLFF
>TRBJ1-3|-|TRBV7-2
TGTGCCAGCAGCTTCTTAGCTGGAAACACCATATATTTT
CASSFLAGNTIYF
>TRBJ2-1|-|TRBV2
TGTGCCAGCAGTGTAACTAGAGTCGAGCAGTTCTTC
CASSVTRVEQFF
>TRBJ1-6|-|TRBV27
TGTGCCAGCAGTCAGAGCCCGACAGAGACGAATTCACCCCTCCACTTT
CASSQSPTETNSPLHF